Each of the 22 T cell receptor beta chains below was sequenced from the same sample in a study of T-cell reconstitution after alpha-beta-depleted transplantation in children. Unique molecular identifiers were built into the TCRbeta library. TCRdb independently ran MiXCR on the PCR reads; one entry per CDR3 protein. The sample records about 400,000 distinct CDR3 sequences, 20% being singletons. Sample: PBMCs from the stem cell graft donor, taken from the stem cell graft. The receptors here all came from a human donor who donated a stem cell graft to a child with acute myeloid leukemia.

This clonotype was counted a few times. The rearrangement links TRBV2 to TRBJ2-3; TRBD1 matches at 9 bases. V trimming: 7 bases; J trimming: 5 bases; junction bases outside the gene matches: 4. Per germline, CDR1 SNHLY and CDR2 FYNNEI. This CDR3 is 13 amino acids long. CDR3 nucleotide sequence: TGTGCCAGCATTGAGACAGGGGGAGATACGCAGTATTTT. It codes for CASIETGGDTQYF.

Remarks on this clonotype: Mismatch with germline at one junction end may stem from a read error. The rearrangement uses TRBV7-8 and TRBJ2-1; a weak D match, TRBD1 (6 bases). This CDR3 contains 12 residues. Germline CDR1 and CDR2: SGHVS and FQNEAQ. CDR3 amino acids: CVSRGYGNEQFF. CDR3 coding DNA: TGTGTCAGCAGGGGATATGGGAATGAGCAGTTCTTC.

This clonotype was found many times. V is TRBV6-1 and J is TRBJ2-1; 10 nucleotides line up with TRBD1. The CDR3 consists of 16 residues. The V segment lost 6 bases and the J segment 5 bases; nucleotides outside the gene matches: 10. Germline CDR1 MNHNS, CDR2 SASEGT. The CDR3 is CASSKPGTGVHNEQFF. CDR3 DNA: TGTGCCAGCAGCAAGCCCGGGACAGGGGTACACAATGAGCAGTTCTTC.

V usage is TRBV10-2 and J usage is TRBJ2-7; D gene uncertain. The V end was cut by 9 bases, the J end by 0 bases, with 12 bases between. Per the germline V gene, CDR1 is WSHSY and CDR2 is SAAADI. The CDR3 is made up of 13 amino acids. The CDR3 region has the DNA TGCGCCAGTCAACTCGTAACCTCCTACGAGCAGTACTTC. Translating gives CASQLVTSYEQYF.

This chain connects TRBV7-3 to TRBJ2-1, with TRBD2 as a possible D gene (7 bases). The CDR3 runs 14 residues. Trimming pared 6 bases from V and 5 bases from J, leaving 14 bases between. CDR1 SGHTA and CDR2 FQGTGA come from the germline V gene. CDR3 DNA sequence: TGTGCCAGCAGTTCAGGGGCGGGAGACAATGAGCAGTTCTTC. It is translated as CASSSGAGDNEQFF.

This clonotype has a count of ten or more. The chain is built from TRBV18 and TRBJ1-1; D not resolved. The CDR3 totals 13 residues. From germline, CDR1 is KGHSH and CDR2 LQKENI. V was clipped by 1 base and J by 6 bases, with 9 bases between them. CDR3 protein: CASSPQGWAEAFF. For the CDR3, the DNA is TGTGCCAGCTCACCACAGGGCTGGGCTGAAGCTTTCTTT.

This chain joins TRBV20-1 and TRBJ1-2, with 8 positions matching TRBD1. V trimming: 5 bases; J trimming: 8 bases; junction bases outside the gene matches: 13. In germline, CDR1 is DFQATT, CDR2 SNEGSKA (reference sequence). This CDR3 is built from 14 residues. The CDR3 DNA reads TGCAGTGCTCTAGGACAGGGTCGATATGGAGGCTACACCTTC. Amino acid sequence: CSALGQGRYGGYTF.

The chain is built from TRBV4-1 and TRBJ2-3, with 9 positions matching TRBD2. V lost 6 bases to trimming and J lost 4 bases; unmatched junction nucleotides: 2. The CDR3 covers 13 residues. Per germline, CDR1 MGHRA and CDR2 YSYEKL. The CDR3 DNA reads as TGCGCCAGCAGTAAGCGGGAGGCAGATACGCAGTATTTT. This gives the protein CASSKREADTQYF.

The chain uses TRBV6-1 and TRBJ2-7; 7 nucleotides line up with TRBD2. CDR3 length: 14 amino acids. The trim removed 6 bases at V and 3 bases at J, leaving 8 bases unmatched. In germline, CDR1 is MNHNS, CDR2 SASEGT. CDR3: CASRNGGSGYEQYF. CDR3 nucleotides: TGTGCCAGCAGAAACGGGGGGTCCGGCTACGAGCAGTACTTC.

The table lists this clonotype with a few counts. The CDR3 reads CATSDPTWGEQFF. The CDR3 nucleotides are TGTGCCACCAGTGACCCCACCTGGGGTGAGCAGTTCTTC. The chain is built from TRBV24-1 and TRBJ2-1; D remains ambiguous. There are 13 residues in the CDR3. The V end was cut by 4 bases, the J end by 9 bases, with 12 bases between. The germline V gene has CDR1 KGHDR and CDR2 SFDVKD.

This clonotype was observed at least ten times. The gene calls are TRBV2 and TRBJ2-1; D possibly corresponds to TRBD2 (5 bases). Germline loops: CDR1 SNHLY, CDR2 FYNNEI. CDR3 size: 12 residues. Between the trimmed V and J ends, which lost 6 bases and 6 bases, there was a span of 9 bases. CDR3 nucleotides: TGTGCCAGCAGACTAGTAGCCAATGAGCAGTTCTTC. It translates to CASRLVANEQFF.

This clonotype was seen a few times. The chain carries TRBV11-2 and TRBJ2-1, with D perhaps TRBD1 (6 bases). The CDR3 length is 17 residues. Trimming stripped 5 bases from V and 8 bases from J, with 25 bases between. The germline gives CDR1 SGHAT, CDR2 FQNNGV. CDR3 in DNA: TGTGCCAGCAGCCCTATACCCACAGGGTCTAGAGGTCATGAGCAGTTCTTC. It codes for CASSPIPTGSRGHEQFF.

This clonotype was seen only a few times. The chain couples TRBV6-5 to TRBJ2-2, with 7 bases identical to TRBD1. With 5 bases clipped from V and 8 bases from J, the junction kept 11 bases outside the gene matches. The germline V gene encodes CDR1 MNHEY and CDR2 SVGAGI. The CDR3 loop spans 15 amino acids. DNA for the CDR3: TGTGCCAGCAGTCTACTCGGGACAGCCGCTGGGGAGCTGTTTTTT. Residues: CASSLLGTAAGELFF.

The DNA of the CDR3 is TGTGCCAGCAGCTTGCCTTGGCAACGGGGAGAGAGGGAGACCCAGTACTTC. Protein: CASSLPWQRGERETQYF. This rearrangement joins TRBV5-8 to TRBJ2-5; D is possibly TRBD2 (5 bases). Trimming stripped 1 base from V and 5 bases from J, with 21 bases between. CDR3 length equals 17 residues. From germline, CDR1 is SGHTS and CDR2 YDEGEE. Variable domain in full (rest from reference TRBV5-8 and TRBJ2-5): EAGVTQSPTHLIKTRGQQATLRCSPISGHTSVYWYQQALGLGLQFLLWYDEGEERNRGNFPPRFSGRQFPNYSSELNVNALELEDSALYLCASSLPWQRGERETQYFGPGTRLLVL.

The chain combines TRBV15 with TRBJ1-1; 7 bases are a match to TRBD1. Looked up from germline, CDR1 is LNHNV and CDR2 is YYDKDF (reference sequence). The CDR3 is 15 residues long. Unmatched junction bases numbered 8, after V lost 2 bases and J lost 5 bases. The CDR3 DNA sequence: TGTGCCACCAGCAGAAGACAGGGATTGGAGACTGAAGCTTTCTTT. It translates to CATSRRQGLETEAFF.

This clonotype was counted a few times. J is TRBJ2-2 and V is TRBV12-3 or TRBV12-4; 8 nucleotides agree with TRBD1. V lost 8 bases to trimming and J lost 8 bases; unmatched junction nucleotides: 7. CDR3 length equals 13 residues. The CDR3 loop is CASELTGAGELFF. CDR3 DNA sequence: TGTGCCAGCGAATTGACAGGGGCGGGGGAGCTGTTTTTT.

This clonotype was seen once. The V call is TRBV20-1, the J call TRBJ2-7; 11 bases match TRBD1. The CDR3 extends over 14 amino acids. J gave up 5 bases and V 3 bases, and 6 bases lay outside the gene matches. CDR1 DFQATT and CDR2 SNEGSKA come from the germline V gene (reference sequence). The DNA of the CDR3 is TGCAGTGCTAGTAGCGGACAGGGGGCCCACGAGCAGTACTTC. Its translation: CSASSGQGAHEQYF.

The J gene is TRBJ2-7, the V gene TRBV28, with TRBD2 as a possible D gene (6 bases). The CDR3 runs to 12 residues. Per the germline V gene, CDR1 is MDHEN and CDR2 is SYDVKM. The ends were cut back, 7 bases at V and 6 bases at J, with 13 bases in the middle. CDR3 amino acids: CASNVGRTEQYF. CDR3 DNA sequence: TGTGCCAGCAACGTAGGGAGGACCGAGCAGTACTTC.

This clonotype was recorded at least ten times. The chain couples TRBV29-1 to TRBJ2-1; 7 nucleotides match TRBD1. J gave up 7 bases and V 2 bases, and 14 bases lay outside the gene matches. This CDR3 contains 16 residues. Germline values: CDR1 SQVTM, CDR2 ANQGSEA. The CDR3 loop is CSVETIGGLKWNEQFF. In DNA form, the CDR3 reads TGCAGCGTTGAAACGATAGGGGGCCTCAAGTGGAATGAGCAGTTCTTC.

This chain connects TRBV27 to TRBJ1-2; no firm D call. Trimming removed 3 bases from V and 5 bases from J, with 10 bases in between. The CDR3 consists of 13 residues. Germline V lookup: CDR1 MNHEY, CDR2 SMNVEV (reference sequence). CDR3 nucleotides: TGTGCCAGCAGTTTGAATAGGGCGTATGGCTACACCTTC. This sequence encodes CASSLNRAYGYTF.

The V call is TRBV12-3 or TRBV12-4, the J call TRBJ2-7; TRBD1 might be the D (6 bases). Trimming shortened V by 3 bases and J by 5 bases, and 14 bases separated the two germline ends. The CDR3 runs 14 residues. The CDR3 DNA reads as TGTGCCAGCAGTTTGAACAGGGAGTGGGACGAGCAGTACTTC. Its protein is CASSLNREWDEQYF.

CDR3 in DNA: TGCAGTGCTAGTGGGGACAGCCTAAGCTCCTACGAGCAGTACTTC. This sequence encodes CSASGDSLSSYEQYF. This rearrangement joins TRBV20-1 to TRBJ2-7, with 7 nucleotides matching TRBD1. With V trimmed by 3 bases and J by 0 bases, 8 bases remained unmatched. Germline V gene data show CDR1 as DFQATT and CDR2 as SNEGSKA (reference sequence). The CDR3 consists of 15 residues.